This T cell receptor (beta chain) was retrieved from a study of cytomegalovirus exposure and HLA in healthy donors. The ends were cut back, 7 bases at V and 4 bases at J, with 11 bases in the middle. CDR1 is ENHRY, CDR2 SYGVKD, per germline. The CDR3 runs 13 residues. PCR was performed using 60 Vbeta and 13 Jbeta primers. Profiled with immunoSEQ multiplex PCR; TCRdb holds only in-frame clones, not every one. Of 110,000 to 150,000 clones in the sample, over 70% are singletons; the top ten hold roughly 1.8%. The material sequenced was PBMCs. The TCR originated in a woman aged 40 to 49 in good health and CMV-seronegative. The V gene is TRBV10-3, the J gene TRBJ1-3, with a possible D match to TRBD1 (6 bases). The CDR3 sequence: CAITPGTGNTIYF. CDR3 coding DNA: TGTGCCATCACGCCAGGGACAGGAAACACCATATATTTT.